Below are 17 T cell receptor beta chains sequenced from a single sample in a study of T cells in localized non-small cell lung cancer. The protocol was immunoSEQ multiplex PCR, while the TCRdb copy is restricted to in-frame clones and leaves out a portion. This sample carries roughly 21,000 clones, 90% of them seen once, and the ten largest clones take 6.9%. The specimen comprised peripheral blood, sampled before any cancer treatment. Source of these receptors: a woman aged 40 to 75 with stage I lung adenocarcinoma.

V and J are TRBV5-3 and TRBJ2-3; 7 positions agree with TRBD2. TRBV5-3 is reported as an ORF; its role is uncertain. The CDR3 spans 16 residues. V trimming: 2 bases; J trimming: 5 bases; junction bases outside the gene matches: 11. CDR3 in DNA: TGTGCCAGAAGCTTCTTCTCTAGCGGCTTATTAGATACGCAGTATTTT. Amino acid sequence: CARSFFSSGLLDTQYF.

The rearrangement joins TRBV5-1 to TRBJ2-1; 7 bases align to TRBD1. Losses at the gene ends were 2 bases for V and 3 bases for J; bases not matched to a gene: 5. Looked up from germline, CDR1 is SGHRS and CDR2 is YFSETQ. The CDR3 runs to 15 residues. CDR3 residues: CASSLQGNHYNEQFF. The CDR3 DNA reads TGCGCCAGCAGCTTACAGGGGAACCACTACAATGAGCAGTTCTTC.

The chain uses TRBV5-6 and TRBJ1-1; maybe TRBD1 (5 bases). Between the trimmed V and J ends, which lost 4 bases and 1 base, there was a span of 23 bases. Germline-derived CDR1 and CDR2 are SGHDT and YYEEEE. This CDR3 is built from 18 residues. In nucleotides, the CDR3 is TGTGCCAGCAGCCCGGTGGGGGTCCGGCCGAACTCGAACACTGAAGCTTTCTTT. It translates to CASSPVGVRPNSNTEAFF. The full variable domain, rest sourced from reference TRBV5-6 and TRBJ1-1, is DAGVTQSPTHLIKTRGQQVTLRCSPKSGHDTVSWYQQALGQGPQFIFQYYEEEERQRGNFPDRFSGHQFPNYSSELNVNALLLGDSALYLCASSPVGVRPNSNTEAFFGQGTRLTVV.

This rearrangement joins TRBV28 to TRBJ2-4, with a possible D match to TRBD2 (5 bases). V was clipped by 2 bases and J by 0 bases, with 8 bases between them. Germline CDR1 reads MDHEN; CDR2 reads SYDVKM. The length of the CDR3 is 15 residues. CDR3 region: CASSLGGLAKNIQYF. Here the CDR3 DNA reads TGTGCCAGCAGTTTAGGCGGGCTAGCCAAAAACATTCAGTACTTC. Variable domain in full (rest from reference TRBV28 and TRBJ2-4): DVKVTQSSRYLVKRTGEKVFLECVQDMDHENMFWYRQDPGLGLRLIYFSYDVKMKEKGDIPEGYSVSREKKERFSLILESASTNQTSMYLCASSLGGLAKNIQYFGAGTRLSVL.

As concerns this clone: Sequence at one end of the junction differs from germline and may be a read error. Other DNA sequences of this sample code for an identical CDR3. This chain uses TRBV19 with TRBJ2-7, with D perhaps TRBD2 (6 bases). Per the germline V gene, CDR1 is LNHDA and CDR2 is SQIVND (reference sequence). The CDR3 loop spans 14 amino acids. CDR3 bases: TGTGCCAGTAGTATTGCAGCGGGCTCCTACGAGCAGTATTTC. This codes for CASSIAAGSYEQYF.

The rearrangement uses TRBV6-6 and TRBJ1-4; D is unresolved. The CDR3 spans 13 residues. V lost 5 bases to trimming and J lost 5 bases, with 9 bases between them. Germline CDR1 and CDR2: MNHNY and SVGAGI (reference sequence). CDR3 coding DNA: TGTGCCAGCAGTCTCGCCGGGAATGAAAAACTGTTTTTT. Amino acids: CASSLAGNEKLFF.

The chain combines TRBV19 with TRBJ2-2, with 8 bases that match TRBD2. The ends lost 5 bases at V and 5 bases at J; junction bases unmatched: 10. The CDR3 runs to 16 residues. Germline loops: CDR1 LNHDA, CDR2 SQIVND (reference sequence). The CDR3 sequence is CASSALGRAKTGELFF. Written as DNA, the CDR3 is TGTGCCAGTAGTGCTCTCGGGAGGGCTAAGACCGGGGAGCTGTTTTTT.

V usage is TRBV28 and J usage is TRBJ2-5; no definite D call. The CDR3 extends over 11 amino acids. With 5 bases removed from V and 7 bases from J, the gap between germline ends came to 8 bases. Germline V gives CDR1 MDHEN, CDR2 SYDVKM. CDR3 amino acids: CASSLLWTQYF. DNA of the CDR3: TGTGCCAGCAGTCTCTTGTGGACCCAGTACTTC.

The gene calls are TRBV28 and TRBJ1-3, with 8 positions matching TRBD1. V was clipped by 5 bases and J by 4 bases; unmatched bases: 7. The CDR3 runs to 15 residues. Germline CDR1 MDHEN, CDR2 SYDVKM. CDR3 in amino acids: CASSRRQGNGNTIYF. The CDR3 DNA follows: TGTGCCAGCAGTCGACGACAGGGGAACGGAAACACCATATATTTT.

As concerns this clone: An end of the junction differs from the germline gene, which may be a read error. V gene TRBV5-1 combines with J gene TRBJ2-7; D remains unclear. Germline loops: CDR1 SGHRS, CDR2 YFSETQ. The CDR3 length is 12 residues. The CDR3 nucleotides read TGCGCCAGCAGCCTCGACACCTACGAGCAGTGCTTC. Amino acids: CASSLDTYEQCF.

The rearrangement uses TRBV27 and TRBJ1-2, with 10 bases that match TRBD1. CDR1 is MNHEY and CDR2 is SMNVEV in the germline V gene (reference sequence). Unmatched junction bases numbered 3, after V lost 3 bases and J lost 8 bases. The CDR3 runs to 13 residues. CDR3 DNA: TGTGCCAGCAGTTTCCGGGACAGGGGAGGCTACACCTTC. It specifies CASSFRDRGGYTF.

The CDR3 sequence is CTSSWISSGTYEQYF. The DNA for the CDR3 is TGCACCAGCAGCTGGATCTCTAGCGGAACCTACGAGCAGTACTTC. This chain joins TRBV1 and TRBJ2-7; the table's D call, TRBD2, was not checked against the DNA. TRBV1 is tagged as a pseudogene. This CDR3 comprises 15 residues.

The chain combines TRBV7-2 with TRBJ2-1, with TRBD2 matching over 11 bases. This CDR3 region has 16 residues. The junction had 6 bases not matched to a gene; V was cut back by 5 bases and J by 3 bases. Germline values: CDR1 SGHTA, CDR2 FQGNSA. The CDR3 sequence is CASSQQGTSGYNEQFF. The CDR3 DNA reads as TGTGCCAGCAGCCAGCAGGGGACTAGCGGCTACAATGAGCAGTTCTTC.

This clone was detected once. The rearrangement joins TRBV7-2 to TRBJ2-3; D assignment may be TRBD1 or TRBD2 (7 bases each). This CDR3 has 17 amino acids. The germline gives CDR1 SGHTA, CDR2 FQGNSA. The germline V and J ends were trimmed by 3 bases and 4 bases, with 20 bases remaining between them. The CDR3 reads CASSFKGASGWADTQYF. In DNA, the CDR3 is TGTGCCAGCAGCTTCAAGGGGGCTAGCGGATGGGCAGATACGCAGTATTTT.

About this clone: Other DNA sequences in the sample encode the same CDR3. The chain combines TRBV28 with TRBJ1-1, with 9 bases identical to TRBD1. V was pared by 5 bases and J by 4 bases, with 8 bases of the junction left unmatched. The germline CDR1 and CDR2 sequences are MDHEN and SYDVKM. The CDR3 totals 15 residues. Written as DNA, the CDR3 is TGTGCCAGCAGTCTGGGACAGGGCTTTCGCACTGAAGCTTTCTTT. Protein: CASSLGQGFRTEAFF.

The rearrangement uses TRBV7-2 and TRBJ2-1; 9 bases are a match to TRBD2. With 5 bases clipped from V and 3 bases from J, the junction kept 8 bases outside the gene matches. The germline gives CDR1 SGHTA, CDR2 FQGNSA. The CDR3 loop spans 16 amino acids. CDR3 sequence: CASSPKRLAVYNEQFF. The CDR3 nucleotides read TGTGCCAGCAGCCCGAAGAGACTAGCGGTCTACAATGAGCAGTTCTTC.

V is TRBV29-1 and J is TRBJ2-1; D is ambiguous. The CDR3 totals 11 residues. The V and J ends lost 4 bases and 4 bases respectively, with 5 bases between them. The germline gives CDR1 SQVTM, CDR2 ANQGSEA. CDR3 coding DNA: TGCAGCGTTGGGGTATACAATGAGCAGTTCTTC. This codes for CSVGVYNEQFF.